The 5 T cell receptor beta chains listed next were all sequenced from one sample in a study of shared clonotypes between healthy human individuals. TCRdb's table, derived via immunoSEQ multiplex PCR, lists solely in-frame clones and lacks some. The sample contains a few million clones, 85% to 95% of which appear only once. Sequencing was done on a sample of naive CD4+ T cells from PBMCs. Described subset: CD45RA+ positively selected. Receptor source: a young man in good health. Some clones in this sample may be carry-over from other donors' samples.

This chain uses TRBV28 with TRBJ2-7, with TRBD2 matching over 7 bases. The germline V gene encodes CDR1 MDHEN and CDR2 SYDVKM. The CDR3 runs 13 residues. Losses at the gene ends were 2 bases for V and 6 bases for J; bases not matched to a gene: 4. DNA for the CDR3: TGTGCCAGCAGTTTAGGGGGGGATTCCGAGCAGTACTTC. This encodes CASSLGGDSEQYF.

The chain combines TRBV6-5 with TRBJ2-7, with 8 bases that match TRBD1. CDR1 and CDR2 from the germline V gene are MNHEY and SVGAGI. V lost 4 bases, J lost 5 bases, and 10 bases stayed unmatched. CDR3 length: 15 residues. The CDR3 sequence: CASSSGQGGINEQYF. CDR3 nucleotide sequence: TGTGCCAGCAGTTCTGGACAGGGCGGTATTAACGAGCAGTACTTC.

As for this clone: Other nucleotide sequences in the sample specify the same CDR3. V and J are TRBV5-1 and TRBJ2-6, with D perhaps matching TRBD1 or TRBD2 (5 bases each). V gave up 4 bases and J gave up 0 bases, with 8 bases separating them. There are 15 residues in the CDR3. Germline CDR1 SGHRS, CDR2 YFSETQ. The CDR3 DNA is TGCGCCAGCAGCCTTGGGACCTCTGGGGCCAACGTCCTGACTTTC. Encoded protein: CASSLGTSGANVLTF.

The chain has TRBV7-2 and TRBJ2-7; no definite D call. CDR1 is SGHTA and CDR2 is FQGNSA in the germline V gene. Deletions cut 3 bases from V and 0 bases from J, with 12 bases between. The CDR3 contains 15 residues. CDR3 nucleotides: TGTGCCAGCAGCTTTACTATAATAAGCTCCTACGAGCAGTACTTC. This translates into CASSFTIISSYEQYF.

The rearrangement joins TRBV30 to TRBJ2-5; D is possibly TRBD2 (7 bases). The CDR3 extends over 13 amino acids. The ends were cut back, 3 bases at V and 5 bases at J, with 13 bases in the middle. Germline V gene lookup returns CDR1 GTSNPN and CDR2 SVGIG (reference sequence). CDR3 amino acids: CAWSQGGGETQYF. The CDR3 DNA is TGTGCCTGGAGCCAAGGGGGGGGCGAGACCCAGTACTTC.